This entry is about one T cell receptor beta chain. The target of this receptor is not known. No base-level quality is on record; no much larger clone is a single base apart. Inclusive of the bounding cysteine and phenylalanine, the CDR3 is 18 residues long. Only the CDR3 portion is preserved as DNA: 54 bases, with reading frame beginning at the first base. CDR1 and CDR2 were assigned from the germline V gene as SGHRS and YFSETQ. Cut back by 7 bases and 6 bases, the V and J ends lie 30 bases apart. The sample originates from a study of cytomegalovirus exposure and HLA in healthy donors (TCRdb year 2017). For the study in its entirety: An earlier analysis of approximately 640 of the donors reported about 250 Gb of sequence data and about 100 million unique TCR beta sequences from about 180 million T cells. On average, around 200,000 unique TCR beta nucleotide sequences were sequenced per donor among a few hundred genotyped donors of the cohort, with 15% to 20% of those sequences being non-productive. Donor age, sex, ethnicity and CMV serostatus were collected together with the repertoire data. In the later analysis, no new phenotypic data were used to find candidate immune exposures; instead, reliance was placed on TCR beta sequences and their occurrence across donors. In a later analysis, previously published TCR beta repertoires from roughly 710 donors were re-analyzed and high-resolution HLA genotyping was added so that TCR occurrence patterns could be studied. High-throughput TCR immunosequencing, statistical association of individual TCRs with disease status, and machine learning were combined to predict cytomegalovirus infection status. In addition to the first cohort of hundreds of subjects, a separate validation cohort of 120 different subjects was used. The study profiled the T cell repertoires of some 610 subjects by immunosequencing and related them to cytomegalovirus serostatus. The study aimed to test whether signatures of past pathogen exposure could be identified by cataloging public T cell receptors. Of the 300 to 450 genotyped donors, approximately 80% fell in the genetic ancestry cluster associated with self-reported Caucasian donors. Class I and class II HLA loci were covered by the typing at four-digit resolution. An early release covering roughly 600 HLA-typed donors comprised roughly 300 gigabases of sequencing data and tens of millions of unique TCR sequences. Typing coverage varied by locus: about 629-630 donors for A, B, C, DRB1 and DQB1; approximately 560 for DQA1; more than 600 for DPA1; approximately 490 for DPB1. All discovery cohort repertoires had been generated on a single sequencing platform. In a later genetic analysis, genome-wide SNP genotypes for about 55% of the roughly 670 donors were used, and that subset was treated as a discovery cohort. Several DR-DQ haplotypes were handled as single units for association and clustering because linkage in the cohort was strong. An earlier analysis of approximately 640 of the donors applied high-throughput TCR beta sequencing to assess whether each TCR beta V gene segment acted as functional or pseudogenic. On the study overall, not on this receptor specifically: Three of the identified cytomegalovirus-associated TCR beta chains were confirmed in vitro to be specific for cytomegalovirus antigens. According to a later analysis, TCR association rates differed among HLA loci, with DRB1 alleles showing the most associated TCRs and HLA-C alleles showing the fewest. The classifier was reported to diagnose cytomegalovirus status with high specificity and sensitivity in both the original and validation cohorts. Strong co-occurrence of HLA alleles, especially DR and DQ, made assigning TCR associations to individual alleles difficult. The presence/absence analyses assumed that sequencing depth was roughly uniform across donors, and that assumption may not be true. Only TCR beta chains were sequenced in this cohort, and the absence of alpha or paired-chain data limited detectable features. Compared with the roughly 670-donor mean, donors in an Asian-associated ancestry cluster had fewer N-insertions in productive TCRs, according to a later genetic analysis. The 87-base-pair reads could not distinguish some IMGT-functional V segments, including TRBV6-2 and TRBV6-3, so those segments were excluded. The only immune exposure information available for the cohort was CMV serostatus. A further reported finding was that TCR beta sequences accurately predicted the HLA-A and HLA-B alleles for most subjects in the first cohort. Because counts were too low, seventeen rarely observed V segments, including chromosome 9 orphons, were left out of the earlier analysis of roughly 600 of the donors. While some public TCRs were present in many individuals, most TCR sequences turned up only very rarely across donors. Linkage disequilibrium might explain the correlated functional status among segregating V segments, but an unknown experimental factor could not be excluded. Compared with equally common non-associated chains, HLA-associated TCR beta chains in a later analysis were more clonally expanded and had lower generation probabilities. It was suggested by the authors that the approach could potentially be generalized to other disease states and immunological phenotypes. Because HLA typing was missing for some donors at each locus, association tests included only the typed subset. According to a later analysis, parvovirus B19, influenza, CMV and Epstein-Barr virus appeared linked to several top co-occurrence clusters. A later analysis found that most CMV-associated TCR beta chains appeared HLA-restricted, with HLA associations seemingly driven largely by CMV exposure. At a false discovery rate of 0.05, a later analysis linked roughly 17,000 TCR beta sequences to specific HLA alleles. Broadly in line with IMGT annotations, most TCR beta V segments showed up in productive rearrangements about 87% or about 30% of the time in an earlier analysis of several hundred of the donors. The study listed over 150 TCR beta chains as associated with cytomegalovirus. An association between a missense DCLRE1C variant and V-gene and J-gene trimming of TCR beta chains was found in a later genetic analysis and replicated in an independent cohort. A cluster of highly shared sequence variants was judged likely to represent a technical artifact of the sequencing pipeline.

The cohort comprised some 730 healthy bone marrow donors. All cohort members were sampled while nominally healthy, although unrecorded immune exposures were likely present. The donor tested CMV seronegative and was one of the 352 seronegative cohort members. Every donor gave a peripheral blood sample, and the peripheral blood mononuclear cells from that sample were used for TCR beta sequencing. Genomic DNA was extracted from the blood cell samples with the Qiagen DNeasy Blood Extraction Kit. Library creation used the immunoSEQ multiplex PCR assay. For the multiplex PCR, a mixture combining 60 forward primers for TCR Vbeta segments and 13 reverse primers for TCR Jbeta segments was used. The CDR3 region of rearranged TCR beta genes was amplified from genomic DNA with a multiplex PCR assay. On the Illumina HiSeq System, the amplified TCR beta libraries were sequenced as 87-base-pair reads. Per the source publication's procedure: A later analysis counted approximately 74 million unique TCR beta chains across the 690 or so repertoires, and some 11 million of these chains were shared by at least two donors. Raw reads were error-corrected and collapsed into unique sequences with a nearest-neighbor algorithm that merged closely related sequences to remove PCR and sequencing errors. Alignment of CDR3 sequences to IMGT reference sequences was used to assign V, D and J gene segments. Each retained sequence needed at least a six-nucleotide match to both a V gene segment and a J gene segment. A rearrangement was called productive if the CDR3 had no stop codons and remained in frame with V and J, and every other rearrangement was called non-productive. CDR3 was defined according to IMGT convention as the region running from the second conserved V-encoded cysteine to the conserved J-encoded phenylalanine. The earlier analysis of about 500 of the donors excluded sequences that lacked an unambiguous match to a single V gene segment. In an earlier analysis of 450 to 750 of the donors, a V segment was called functional when productive rearrangements were above 56.7%, and segregating when the standard deviation between donors exceeded 5%. To diagnose cytomegalovirus status from the catalog of TCR beta chain sequences, a statistical classification framework was built. In a later analysis, TCR nucleotide sequences were compared against IMGT/GENE-DB human TR gene sequences so that V and J genes could be assigned. Using the TCRdist pipeline, a later analysis assigned CDR3 sequences along with most-parsimonious VDJ recombination scenarios. In a later analysis, each TCR beta chain was defined by its CDR3 amino acid sequence together with its V-gene family, and reads lacking a unique V-gene family were excluded. As a way to deal with suspected cross-contamination and a sequencing artifact, a later analysis dropped 500 to 700 nucleotide sequences that were highly shared and had low generation probability. A later analysis calculated a clonal expansion index for each public chain from normalized within-repertoire ranks of inferred template counts. In a later analysis, generation probabilities were computed using a VDJ recombination model fitted to out-of-frame rearrangements, and the results were checked against IGoR. In a later analysis, TCR-TCR, TCR-HLA and TCR-CMV co-occurrence was scored with hypergeometric tests, and a repertoire-size bias correction was applied to TCR pairs. A later analysis estimated false discovery rates by permuting HLA or CMV assignments 20 times. A later analysis grouped co-occurring TCRs with DBSCAN, adding TCRdist sequence similarity when clustering within HLA-allele-positive subsets. For co-occurrence clustering, repertoires with fewer than 30,000 or more than 120,000 public chains were excluded, along with 4 to 6 repertoires with anomalous nucleotide sharing. Not all clones reach the TCRdb copy of this immuneACCESS table, which keeps in-frame sequences only. Checked studies attribute under half of the gap to unresolved V genes and leave the rest unexplained. That table is the source of V, J and clone size, and D and trimming were worked out from the DNA. This sample is represented by about 140,000 clones; roughly three quarters of them were singletons. The ten largest make up about 4.7% of the sample.

This chain is built from TRBV5-1 and TRBJ2-3, with a tentative D gene TRBD2 over 7 matching bases. The sequenced sample consisted of PBMCs. The sequence was collected from a male donor in good health and CMV-seronegative. The CDR3 protein is CASRLTSYREGGGDTQYF. Here is the DNA: TGCGCCAGCCGTCTAACCTCGTACAGGGAAGGGGGAGGGGATACGCAGTATTTT.